A single sample gave rise to the 25 T cell receptor beta chains below, sequenced in a study of T cells after yellow fever vaccination. In TCRdb, the 5' RACE reads were re-called with MiXCR into one record per CDR3 protein. The table shows under 300,000 distinct CDR3 sequences, with less than 8.5% occurring only once. The source material was CD4+ T cells sorted from PBMCs, sampled 15 days after the yellow fever booster vaccination. Source of these receptors: a man aged 25-40 years who received the YFV17D yellow fever vaccine.

In its sample, this clonotype was seen a few times. V and J are TRBV7-2 and TRBJ2-7; TRBD1 matches at 8 bases. Germline trimming cut 4 bases from V and 4 bases from J; bases unmatched to any gene: 15. CDR1 is SGHTA and CDR2 is FQGNSA in the germline V gene. This CDR3 is 17 amino acids long. The CDR3, as DNA: TGTGCCAGCAGCTCGAAACCCCGACAGGGGAGGATGTACGAGCAGTACTTC. It yields the protein CASSSKPRQGRMYEQYF. Based on the CDR3 plus reference TRBV7-2 and TRBJ2-7, the full variable domain is GAGVSQSPSNKVTEKGKDVELRCDPISGHTALYWYRQSLGQGLEFLIYFQGNSAPDKSGLPSDRFSAERTGGSVSTLTIQRTQQEDSAVYLCASSSKPRQGRMYEQYFGPGTRLTVT.

This clonotype was seen repeatedly, ten times or more. The chain's CDR3 is CSANHRTSGYNEQFF. In DNA form, the CDR3 reads TGCAGTGCTAACCACAGGACTAGCGGTTACAATGAGCAGTTCTTC. V is TRBV20-1 and J is TRBJ2-1, with TRBD2 matching 10 bases. The V segment lost 4 bases and the J segment 4 bases; nucleotides outside the gene matches: 7. Germline CDR1 DFQATT, CDR2 SNEGSKA (reference sequence). The CDR3 extends over 15 amino acids.

This chain connects TRBV7-8 to TRBJ2-1; D might be TRBD2 (5 bases). CDR1 and CDR2 from the germline V gene are SGHVS and FQNEAQ. This CDR3 contains 15 residues. The V end was cut by 6 bases, the J end by 3 bases, with 15 bases between. The CDR3: CASSLRGPNYNEQFF. CDR3 bases: TGTGCCAGCAGTCTAAGAGGGCCGAACTACAATGAGCAGTTCTTC.

The V call is TRBV10-3, the J call TRBJ1-2; D is ambiguous. Germline V lookup: CDR1 ENHRY, CDR2 SYGVKD. The CDR3 extends over 14 amino acids. V was trimmed by 3 bases and J by 8 bases, leaving 16 bases between them. Written as DNA, the CDR3 is TGTGCCATCAGTGACCCCCATTCGAGTAGCGGCTACACCTTC. As protein: CAISDPHSSSGYTF.

The V and J genes are TRBV20-1 and TRBJ2-3; a weak D match, TRBD2 (5 bases). V was trimmed by 7 bases and J by 3 bases, leaving 20 bases between them. The CDR3 consists of 15 residues. Per germline, CDR1 DFQATT and CDR2 SNEGSKA (reference sequence). This CDR3 reads CSVTDSRALTDTQYF. As DNA, the CDR3 is TGCAGTGTCACCGACTCGCGGGCCTTGACAGATACGCAGTATTTT.

This clonotype was seen once. This may be a read error: a much more frequent sequence differs by one nucleotide. The genes are TRBV7-9 and TRBJ2-3; a weak D match, TRBD2 (6 bases). The CDR3 sequence is 15 residues long. Germline assignment: CDR1 SEHNR and CDR2 FQNEAQ (reference sequence). CDR3 in amino acids: CARSLDGTRTDTQYF. DNA for the CDR3: TGTGCCAGGAGCTTAGACGGGACTCGGACAGATACGCAGTATTTT. The full variable domain, rest sourced from reference TRBV7-9 and TRBJ2-3, is DTGVSQNPRHKITKRGQNVTFRCDPISEHNRLYWYRQTLGQGPEFLTYFQNEAQLEKSRLLSDRFSAERPKGSFSTLEIQRTEQGDSAMYLCARSLDGTRTDTQYFGPGTRLTVL.

In this sample, this clonotype turned up a few times. The rearrangement uses TRBV5-1 and TRBJ2-1; TRBD2 matches at 13 bases. Looked up from germline, CDR1 is SGHRS and CDR2 is YFSETQ. The length of the CDR3 is 15 residues. With V trimmed by 6 bases and J by 6 bases, 6 bases remained unmatched. DNA for the CDR3: TGCGCCAGCAACCCACTAGCGGGAGGGCCCAATGAGCAGTTCTTC. Amino acids: CASNPLAGGPNEQFF.

There are many counts of this clonotype. This chain connects TRBV18 to TRBJ2-3, with unresolved D. Germline CDR1 and CDR2: KGHSH and LQKENI. CDR3 size: 12 residues. Trimming removed 5 bases at V and 2 bases at J, with 5 bases between. CDR3 protein: CASSSFTDTQYF. CDR3 bases: TGTGCCAGCTCATCCTTCACAGATACGCAGTATTTT.

This clonotype turned up a few times. The V gene is TRBV11-2, the J gene TRBJ2-7; 12 bases match TRBD2. Per the germline V gene, CDR1 is SGHAT and CDR2 is FQNNGV. The junction had 3 bases not matched to a gene; V was cut back by 2 bases and J by 1 base. This CDR3 is 16 amino acids long. The CDR3 DNA sequence: TGTGCCAGCAGCTTACCTAGCGGGAGGGGGTCCTACGAGCAGTACTTC. It codes for CASSLPSGRGSYEQYF.

This clonotype was counted only a few times. The chain uses TRBV20-1 and TRBJ2-1; 8 bases match TRBD1. V was pared by 5 bases and J by 3 bases, with 9 bases of the junction left unmatched. This CDR3 comprises 15 residues. The V gene's germline CDR1 is DFQATT and CDR2 SNEGSKA (reference sequence). CDR3 in DNA: TGCAGTGCTCCAGGACAGGGATCGGACTACAATGAGCAGTTCTTC. It specifies CSAPGQGSDYNEQFF.

In its sample, this clonotype was seen a few times. The chain links TRBV20-1 to TRBJ1-2, with D perhaps matching TRBD1 (5 bases). Germline values: CDR1 DFQATT, CDR2 SNEGSKA (reference sequence). Trimming cost V 5 bases and J 5 bases, with 12 bases left between them. This CDR3 comprises 12 residues. CDR3 in amino acids: CSAGTDAYGYTF. DNA for the CDR3: TGCAGTGCTGGGACCGACGCTTATGGCTACACCTTC.

This clonotype was seen only a few times. V usage is TRBV19 and J usage is TRBJ2-5; D is perhaps TRBD1 (5 bases). V was trimmed by 6 bases and J by 2 bases, leaving 10 bases between them. The CDR3 covers 13 residues. Germline CDR1 and CDR2: LNHDA and SQIVND (reference sequence). CDR3 residues: CASRTASQETQYF. In DNA form, the CDR3 reads TGTGCCAGTAGGACAGCATCTCAAGAGACCCAGTACTTC.

V usage is TRBV18 and J usage is TRBJ2-4, with a tentative D call TRBD2 (6 bases). Germline assignment: CDR1 KGHSH and CDR2 LQKENI. The CDR3 is 16 residues long. V was cut by 3 bases and J by 2 bases, with 14 bases left in between. The DNA of the CDR3 is TGTGCCAGCTCACCTCAGGGACTGGAAACCAAAAACATTCAGTACTTC. As protein: CASSPQGLETKNIQYF. The whole variable domain, remainder taken from reference TRBV18 and TRBJ2-4, is NAGVMQNPRHLVRRRGQEARLRCSPMKGHSHVYWYRQLPEEGLKFMVYLQKENIIDESGMPKERFSAEFPKEGPSILRIQQVVRGDSAAYFCASSPQGLETKNIQYFGAGTRLSVL.

This clonotype was counted ten times or more. The V call is TRBV5-1, the J call TRBJ2-2; possibly TRBD2 for D (5 bases). The CDR3 contains 14 residues. V was pared by 4 bases and J by 7 bases, with 14 bases between. The germline gives CDR1 SGHRS, CDR2 YFSETQ. As DNA, the CDR3 is TGCGCCAGCAGCCTCGGCGGTGCGGGCGGGGAGCTGTTTTTT. It translates to CASSLGGAGGELFF.

This clonotype came up a few times. The chain uses TRBV29-1 and TRBJ1-5; TRBD1 matches 8 bases. V lost 4 bases and J lost 3; bases outside the gene matches: 11. The CDR3 sequence is 16 residues long. From germline, CDR1 is SQVTM and CDR2 ANQGSEA. The CDR3 sequence is CSVVKGQEAVNQPQHF. The CDR3, as DNA: TGCAGCGTTGTAAAGGGACAGGAGGCGGTCAATCAGCCCCAGCATTTT.

Only a few counts were recorded for this clonotype. This chain connects TRBV12-3 or TRBV12-4 to TRBJ2-4; 9 bases match TRBD1. The CDR3 consists of 14 residues. V dropped 3 bases and J dropped 6; count of bases not matched to a gene: 3. The CDR3 DNA is TGTGCCAGCAGTTTTTGGGACAGGGTAAACATTCAGTACTTC. It translates to CASSFWDRVNIQYF.

Points on this clonotype: A much more abundant neighbour one base away suggests this may be a read error. The rearrangement uses TRBV20-1 and TRBJ1-5; tentative D call: TRBD1 (6 bases). Germline CDR1 and CDR2: DFQATT and SNEGSKA (reference sequence). The CDR3 spans 13 residues. The V end was cut by 3 bases, the J end by 1 base, with 7 bases between. CDR3 sequence: CSASDRSNQPQHF. In DNA form, the CDR3 reads TGCAGTGCTAGTGACAGGAGCAATCAGCCCCAGCATTTT.

This clonotype has a handful of counts. V is TRBV29-1 and J is TRBJ2-7; 7 bases map to TRBD1. The CDR3 consists of 12 residues. Germline V lookup: CDR1 SQVTM, CDR2 ANQGSEA. J lost 1 base, V lost 6 bases, and 3 bases had no gene match. The CDR3 sequence: CSVNRGSYEQYF. CDR3 bases: TGCAGCGTAAACAGGGGTTCCTACGAGCAGTACTTC.

In this sample, this clonotype turned up a few times. This CDR3 reads CASTTSGSTVNEQFF. CDR3 bases: TGTGCCAGCACCACCAGCGGGAGTACGGTAAATGAGCAGTTCTTC. This chain connects TRBV12-3 or TRBV12-4 to TRBJ2-1; 8 nucleotides align to TRBD2. V lost 7 bases, J lost 7 bases, and 12 bases stayed unmatched. This CDR3 spans 15 amino acids.

About this clonotype: A much larger clone lies one base from this, so it may be a read error. The rearrangement uses TRBV7-2 and TRBJ2-2, with unresolved D. The CDR3 sequence is 13 residues long. V lost 5 bases and J 6 bases, leaving 10 bases between the germline ends. Germline CDR1 SGHTA, CDR2 FQGNSA. CDR3 sequence: CASSVRRPGELFF. The CDR3 bases are TGTGCCAGCAGCGTTCGCCGGCCCGGGGAGCTGTTTTTT.

Turning to this clonotype: Here the CDR3 omits its conserved ending phenylalanine or tryptophan, so a read error is the likely source. The chain has TRBV6-2 or TRBV6-3 and TRBJ2-7, with TRBD2 identical over 15 bases. The CDR3 has 20 residues. Trimming at V came to 6 bases and at J to 0 bases, leaving 15 bases not matched to a gene. Per the germline V gene, CDR1 is MNHEY and CDR2 is SVGEGT. The CDR3 sequence: CASSSHPLGTSGRPSYEQYL. The CDR3 bases are TGTGCCAGCAGCTCGCACCCACTCGGGACTAGCGGGAGGCCCTCCTACGAGCAGTACTTA.

As concerns this clonotype: The junction differs from germline at one of its ends, possibly a read error. The chain joins TRBV12-3 or TRBV12-4 to TRBJ1-4, with 9 bases lining up with TRBD1. This CDR3 is built from 15 residues. DNA for the CDR3: TGTGCCAGCAGATTAGGGGACAGGGCAGGAGAAAAACTGTTTTTT. It codes for CASRLGDRAGEKLFF.

There are many counts of this clonotype. The rearrangement links TRBV11-2 to TRBJ2-7, with D perhaps TRBD2 (5 bases). The germline gives CDR1 SGHAT, CDR2 FQNNGV. With 5 bases removed from V and 5 bases from J, the gap between germline ends came to 22 bases. This CDR3 comprises 16 residues. The CDR3 bases are TGTGCCAGCAGCCTCCAGCTTGTGGACTTCCTCGACGAGCAGTACTTC. The encoded protein is CASSLQLVDFLDEQYF.

In its sample, this clonotype was seen many times. The V gene is TRBV9, the J gene TRBJ2-7, with D possibly being TRBD2 (6 bases). This CDR3 region has 14 residues. The germline CDR1 and CDR2 sequences are SGDLS and YYNGEE. V dropped 4 bases and J dropped 5 bases, with 16 bases sitting between them. CDR3 coding DNA: TGTGCCAGCAGCCCGAGGACGGGCGGGGACGAGCAGTACTTC. This translates into CASSPRTGGDEQYF.

This clonotype was detected only a few times. The junction does not match germline at one end; this may be a read error. The chain combines TRBV5-1 with TRBJ1-4; no definite D call. This CDR3 is built from 15 residues. CDR1 SGHRS and CDR2 YFSETQ come from the germline V gene. Here the CDR3 reads CASNLVGGTNEKLFF. The CDR3 DNA is TGCGCCAGCAACTTGGTTGGAGGAACTAATGAAAAACTGTTTTTT.